Included here is one TCR beta chain sequence, with context. Time point in this sample: cycle 4 day 1 (C4D1), after more than five weeks of nivolumab. Every patient experienced relapse after autologous stem cell transplantation, and brentuximab vedotin exposure varied. Reported best responses ranged across complete response, partial response or progressive disease. The sample is drawn from a study of PD-1 blockade in classical Hodgkin lymphoma. V was cut by 5 bases and J by 4 bases, with 12 bases left in between. CDR3 length: 13 amino acids. Germline values: CDR1 SGHRS, CDR2 YFSETQ. TCRdb keeps only in-frame clones here, not all; method: immunoSEQ multiplex PCR. The top ten hold around 2% of the sample, which has roughly 94,000 clones, under 95% seen once.

V gene TRBV5-1 combines with J gene TRBJ1-2; no definite D call. The clonotype comes from a human donor with classical Hodgkin lymphoma. Sample: peripheral blood mononuclear cells (PBMCs), taken before the fourth cycle of nivolumab. CDR3 residues: CASRMQAPYGYTF. The CDR3 DNA follows: TGCGCCAGCAGAATGCAGGCGCCCTATGGCTACACCTTC.